This T cell receptor (beta chain) was recorded in a study of T cells after yellow fever vaccination. Study-level background: SMART-Seq v4 Ultra Low Input handled preparation of low-cell-number fractions.

One entry per CDR3 protein results from TCRdb running MiXCR on the 5' RACE reads. The sample includes 500,000 to 650,000 distinct CDR3 sequences, about 15% seen only once; the top ten take roughly a sixth. The CDR3 totals 13 residues. Deletions cut 3 bases from V and 4 bases from J, with 9 bases between. Germline V lookup: CDR1 MNHEY, CDR2 SVGAGI. Study findings and constraints: The study re-detected most primary-vaccination clones after the booster (approximately 96% CD4, around 89% CD8).

As concerns this clonotype: No antigen is known for it.

The sequencing used PBMCs, collected about 5 days after the first yellow fever vaccination. The rearrangement links TRBV6-5 to TRBJ1-2; TRBD1 is a possible D gene (5 bases). The receptor was derived from a man aged 18 to 35 who received the YFV17D yellow fever vaccine. The CDR3 sequence: CASSYGTSYGYTF. The CDR3 DNA sequence: TGTGCCAGCAGTTATGGGACGAGCTATGGCTACACCTTC.